The clone carrying this TCR beta chain was counted only a few times. Its specificity is not known. The entry originates in a study of cytotoxic CD8 clonotypes in ibrutinib-treated CLL. Study information: The authors obtained response samples at a median of about 11 months of treatment, range 6 to 36.

Trimming removed 3 bases from V and 0 bases from J, with 2 bases in between. CDR3 length equals 13 residues. CDR1 and CDR2 from the germline V gene are SGHDN and FVKESK. Study results and caveats: Clonality increased at ibrutinib response, then returned toward baseline at progression. The public clonotypes identified were infrequent and showed contraction or stability on treatment.

Frozen-stored PBMCs produced 1.5 to 2.5 micrograms of genomic DNA for TCR beta libraries. Libraries were prepared by immunoSEQ multiplex PCR; TCRdb keeps only in-frame clonotypes and omits some of them. The sample consists of over 150,000 clones, approximately 77% of them appearing once. The sequencing here drew on PBMCs, taken after 12 months of ibrutinib treatment. This chain uses TRBV14 with TRBJ1-4, with no clear D. The receptor comes from a human donor with chronic lymphocytic leukemia. CDR3 bases: TGTGCCAGCAGCCAGGCAACTAATGAAAAACTGTTTTTT. Translated: CASSQATNEKLFF.